Sequencing of this TCR beta chain was carried out in a study of blood T cell repertoires in COVID-19. The overall study: Samples came from the United States, Italy and Spain, spanning acute and convalescent COVID-19. Sources were T cells, B-cell-depleted T cells, or PBMCs; the material itself was cDNA or gDNA.

Source study methods: Quantification of nucleated cells was approximated via reference gene primer amplification. Sequenced by immunoSEQ multiplex PCR; TCRdb stores in-frame clones only, minus some. V and J calls plus clone size are reproduced from that table; the DNA served to infer D and trimming. Of fewer than 400,000 clones listed, 80% to 90% are singletons. The CDR3 has 13 residues. Losses at the gene ends were 9 bases for V and 4 bases for J; bases not matched to a gene: 9. The sequenced sample was peripheral blood. The chain uses TRBV12-3 or TRBV12-4 and TRBJ2-7; 7 bases align to TRBD2. This TCR derives from a man younger than 40 with active or convalescent COVID-19. The chain's CDR3 is CASEEDGGYEQYF. CDR3 DNA: TGTGCCAGTGAAGAGGACGGGGGGTACGAGCAGTACTTC.